The T cell receptor beta chain under discussion was sequenced for a study of blood T cell repertoires in COVID-19. In the study overall: From the United States, Italy and Spain came samples of acute and convalescent COVID-19. Sources were T cells, B-cell-depleted T cells, or PBMCs; the material itself was cDNA or gDNA.

Original methodology: Nucleated cell number was recorded as an estimate derived from reference gene primer amplification. Sequenced by immunoSEQ multiplex PCR; TCRdb stores in-frame clones only, minus some. The V and J calls and clone size are taken from that table; D and trimming were inferred from the DNA. The sample lists about 68,000 clones; 89% were seen once. The receptor was isolated from a man in his forties or fifties with active COVID-19. The specimen was peripheral blood.

DNA of the CDR3: TGTGCCAGCACAGGGGGCTATTCTGGCTACACCTTC. Protein product: CASTGGYSGYTF. This chain connects TRBV2 to TRBJ1-2, with TRBD1 matching over 8 bases. Germline-derived CDR1 and CDR2 are SNHLY and FYNNEI. CDR3 size: 12 residues. V lost 7 bases and J lost 7; bases outside the gene matches: 5.